This T cell receptor (beta chain) is from a study of cytomegalovirus exposure and HLA in healthy donors. Though probably carrying unrecorded immune exposures, donors were nominally healthy at sampling. The J segment lost 9 bases and the V segment lost 1 base, leaving 8 bases of the junction unmatched. The CDR3 loop spans 16 amino acids. Germline V gene lookup returns CDR1 MNHNS and CDR2 SASEGT. This PCR relied on a set of 60 Vbeta primers and 13 Jbeta primers. Per the authors' pipeline: A later analysis counted tens of millions of unique TCR beta chains, some 12 million shared. Clones were read by immunoSEQ multiplex PCR, and TCRdb kept only the in-frame ones, dropping some. D and trimming were read from the DNA, whereas the V and J calls and clone size are those reported in that table. This table holds 100,000 to 150,000 clones, 15% found once.

Sequences were obtained from PBMCs. The receptor's source is a woman under 30 in good health and CMV-seronegative. The chain combines TRBV6-1 with TRBJ2-1; 11 nucleotides line up with TRBD2. The CDR3, as DNA: TGTGCCAGCAGTGAAGATATGGGGACTAGCGGCCTTGAGCAGTTCTTC. The encoded protein is CASSEDMGTSGLEQFF.